Presented here are 16 T cell receptor beta chains from one specimen sequenced in a study of PD-L1 blockade in urothelial cancer. The protocol was immunoSEQ multiplex PCR, while the TCRdb copy is restricted to in-frame clones and leaves out a portion. Here the sample spans around 45,000 clones, about four fifths being singletons. The time point was: peripheral blood 6 weeks after treatment start. Source: PBMCs, taken around atezolizumab (anti-PD-L1) treatment. The receptor source for this set is a man aged 55-75 years with urothelial cancer.

This chain joins TRBV27 and TRBJ2-2, with unresolved D. Germline CDR1 is MNHEY and CDR2 is SMNVEV (reference sequence). Trimming left V 0 bases short and J 10 bases short, with 12 bases between. CDR3 length: 14 amino acids. DNA for the CDR3: TGTGCCAGCAGTTTATCGAATCCGGGTGAGGAGCTGTTTTTT. Protein: CASSLSNPGEELFF.

The V and J genes are TRBV2 and TRBJ2-3; 8 bases are a match to TRBD2. CDR1 and CDR2 (germline): SNHLY, FYNNEI. The trim removed 2 bases at V and 5 bases at J, leaving 3 bases unmatched. The CDR3 length is 14 residues. The CDR3 nucleotides are TGTGCCAGCAGTGAAAGCGGGGGCGGAGATACGCAGTATTTT. It yields the protein CASSESGGGDTQYF. The full variable domain, in which reference TRBV2 and TRBJ2-3 provide the parts outside the CDR3, is EPEVTQTPSHQVTQMGQEVILRCVPISNHLYFYWYRQILGQKVEFLVSFYNNEISEKSEIFDDQFSVERPDGSNFTLKIRSTKLEDSAMYFCASSESGGGDTQYFGPGTRLTVL.

V gene TRBV18 combines with J gene TRBJ2-5; D gene ambiguous. V was trimmed by 3 bases and J by 5 bases, leaving 10 bases between them. The CDR3 spans 13 residues. Germline CDR1 reads KGHSH; CDR2 reads LQKENI. CDR3 coding DNA: TGTGCCAGCTCACCTTCCCAGGTCGAGACCCAGTACTTC. Translating it yields CASSPSQVETQYF.

V usage is TRBV7-9 and J usage is TRBJ2-5; TRBD1 agrees at 7 bases. Trimming removed 8 bases from V and 1 base from J; junction bases left unmatched: 4. CDR1 and CDR2 from the germline V gene are SEHNR and FQNEAQ (reference sequence). This CDR3 has 13 residues. The CDR3 bases are TGTGCCAGCGTCTGGGACAGCCAAGAGACCCAGTACTTC. Translated: CASVWDSQETQYF.

The V and J genes are TRBV28 and TRBJ2-7; D is undetermined. Germline V gene sequence: CDR1 MDHEN, CDR2 SYDVKM. This CDR3 has 12 amino acids. The V gene lost 3 bases and the J gene lost 5 bases, with 8 bases spanning the gap. Written as DNA, the CDR3 is TGTGCCAGCAGTTTTCGCGCCCACGAGCAGTACTTC. Protein: CASSFRAHEQYF. The full variable domain, rest sourced from reference TRBV28 and TRBJ2-7, is DVKVTQSSRYLVKRTGEKVFLECVQDMDHENMFWYRQDPGLGLRLIYFSYDVKMKEKGDIPEGYSVSREKKERFSLILESASTNQTSMYLCASSFRAHEQYFGPGTRLTVT.

The genes are TRBV5-1 and TRBJ2-7; weak D call: TRBD2 (6 bases). Looked up from germline, CDR1 is SGHRS and CDR2 is YFSETQ. The length of the CDR3 is 15 residues. V was shortened by 0 bases and J by 4 bases, with 14 bases between the two germline ends. In DNA, the CDR3 is TGCGCCAGCAGCTTGGACGGGGGTGACCGGTACGAGCAGTACTTC. It codes for CASSLDGGDRYEQYF.

This clone appeared a few times. The genes are TRBV5-4 and TRBJ2-2; 7 bases match TRBD1. The J segment lost 3 bases and the V segment lost 6 bases, leaving 2 bases of the junction unmatched. In germline, CDR1 is SGHNT, CDR2 YYREEE (reference sequence). The CDR3 runs 13 residues. The CDR3 DNA sequence: TGTGCCAGCACCGGACAGGACACCGGGGAGCTGTTTTTT. It translates to CASTGQDTGELFF. The full variable domain, with the rest looked up from reference TRBV5-4 and TRBJ2-2, is ETGVTQSPTHLIKTRGQQVTLRCSSQSGHNTVSWYQQALGQGPQFIFQYYREEENGRGNFPPRFSGLQFPNYSSELNVNALELDDSALYLCASTGQDTGELFFGEGSRLTVL.

The chain couples TRBV2 to TRBJ1-4; TRBD1 agrees at 7 bases. Trimming at V came to 2 bases and at J to 8 bases, leaving 11 bases not matched to a gene. Germline loops: CDR1 SNHLY, CDR2 FYNNEI. The CDR3 has 16 residues. CDR3: CASSERMAGGGEKLFF. In DNA form, the CDR3 reads TGTGCCAGCAGTGAACGGATGGCAGGGGGTGGAGAAAAACTGTTTTTT.

The chain combines TRBV18 with TRBJ2-7; TRBD2 agrees at 13 bases. In germline, CDR1 is KGHSH, CDR2 LQKENI. With 6 bases clipped from V and 4 bases from J, the junction kept 6 bases outside the gene matches. The CDR3 runs to 15 residues. In DNA form, the CDR3 reads TGTGCCAGCTCTCTAGGACTAGCGGGGGTTTACGAGCAGTACTTC. It translates to CASSLGLAGVYEQYF.

The V call is TRBV5-4, the J call TRBJ1-1; D gene ambiguous. This CDR3 spans 13 amino acids. V lost 0 bases, J lost 1 base, and 4 bases lay in between. Germline CDR1 and CDR2: SGHNT and YYREEE (reference sequence). DNA of the CDR3: TGTGCCAGCAGCTTGGCAGGGAACACTGAAGCTTTCTTT. It specifies CASSLAGNTEAFF.

This chain links TRBV5-1 with TRBJ1-1, with D perhaps TRBD1 (6 bases). V gave up 4 bases and J gave up 0 bases, with 7 bases separating them. CDR1 SGHRS and CDR2 YFSETQ come from the germline V gene. The CDR3 runs 13 residues. CDR3 amino acids: CASSRDMNTEAFF. The CDR3 DNA reads TGCGCCAGCAGCCGGGACATGAACACTGAAGCTTTCTTT.

CDR3 residues: CASSSTGANEQFF. The CDR3 bases are TGTGCCAGCAGCTCCACAGGGGCCAATGAGCAGTTCTTC. The chain combines TRBV7-6 with TRBJ2-1; 7 bases agree with TRBD1. Germline CDR1 and CDR2: SGHVS and FNYEAQ. Germline trimming cut 4 bases from V and 6 bases from J; bases unmatched to any gene: 3. The CDR3 totals 13 residues.

This clone was recorded only once. The DNA of the CDR3 is TGTGCCAGCAGTGAACTCTGGGGGACAGGGGACTACACAGATACGCAGTATTTT. The encoded protein is CASSELWGTGDYTDTQYF. The V call is TRBV6-1, the J call TRBJ2-3, with 10 bases fitting TRBD1. Germline values: CDR1 MNHNS, CDR2 SASEGT. Trimming at V came to 2 bases and at J to 2 bases, leaving 10 bases not matched to a gene. This CDR3 is 18 amino acids long.

The J gene is TRBJ1-2, the V gene TRBV5-1, with D possibly being TRBD1 (5 bases). The CDR3 runs 15 residues. Germline CDR1 SGHRS, CDR2 YFSETQ. The V gene lost 4 bases and the J gene lost 6 bases, with 19 bases spanning the gap. The CDR3, as DNA: TGCGCCAGCAGCCCCGGCGGGGCAGGCGAGAATGGCTACACCTTC. It specifies CASSPGGAGENGYTF.

V is TRBV6-5 and J is TRBJ1-1; 11 positions match TRBD1. Germline V gene data show CDR1 as MNHEY and CDR2 as SVGAGI. The V gene end was trimmed by 4 bases and the J gene end by 4 bases; junction bases not matched to a gene: 5. This CDR3 region has 15 residues. CDR3 sequence: CASSFGQGASTEAFF. CDR3 sequence (DNA): TGTGCCAGCAGTTTCGGACAGGGGGCATCCACTGAAGCTTTCTTT.

The chain couples TRBV28 to TRBJ2-2, with 9 bases aligning to TRBD1. The CDR3 extends over 21 amino acids. Germline CDR1 is MDHEN and CDR2 is SYDVKM. V dropped 5 bases and J dropped 5; count of bases not matched to a gene: 24. This chain's CDR3 is CASSPPPRDREGIDHTGELFF. DNA for the CDR3: TGTGCCAGCAGTCCGCCCCCTAGGGACAGGGAAGGTATCGATCATACCGGGGAGCTGTTTTTT.